Detailed here is one T cell receptor beta chain. Original methodology: Scientists estimated how many nucleated cells there were by amplifying reference gene primers. Profiling relied on immunoSEQ multiplex PCR, and the TCRdb table lists in-frame clones only, not all of them. The V and J calls and clone size come from that table; D and trimming were worked out from the DNA. The table lists more than 95,000 clones, over 75% of them singletons, with approximately 30% in the top ten. From germline, CDR1 is MDHEN and CDR2 SYDVKM. V lost 5 bases, J lost 6 bases, and 16 bases lay in between. This CDR3 is built from 15 residues. The record originates from a study of blood T cell repertoires in COVID-19. Study-level information: Material from acute and convalescent COVID-19 was sourced from the United States, Italy and Spain. Sources were T cells, B-cell-depleted T cells, or PBMCs; the material itself was cDNA or gDNA.

The clonotype originates from a woman aged 80 or over with acute or convalescent COVID-19. Source material: peripheral blood. The J gene is TRBJ2-2, the V gene TRBV28, with D perhaps TRBD2 (6 bases). The CDR3 protein is CASSLPRRGSGELFF. In nucleotides, the CDR3 is TGTGCCAGCAGTCTACCGAGGAGGGGTTCCGGGGAGCTGTTTTTT.